Shown below are 6 T cell receptor beta chains from a single sample sequenced in a study of cytomegalovirus exposure and HLA in healthy donors. In the PCR, 60 Vbeta and 13 Jbeta primers were used. Method: immunoSEQ multiplex PCR; TCRdb's copy keeps in-frame clones and lacks some. This table holds hundreds of thousands of clones, approximately 82% found once. Source material: PBMCs. The receptors come from a man between 18 and 35 years old in good health and CMV-seronegative.

The V gene is TRBV11-3, the J gene TRBJ2-5; weak D call: TRBD1 (6 bases). The germline CDR1 and CDR2 sequences are SGHNT and YENEEA. V lost 5 bases and J 5 bases, leaving 15 bases between the germline ends. The CDR3 spans 14 residues. CDR3 coding DNA: TGTGCCAGCAGCCCGAAGGGGGAACCGGAGACCCAGTACTTC. It specifies CASSPKGEPETQYF.

The chain uses TRBV5-1 and TRBJ1-4; 8 nucleotides line up with TRBD1. V was clipped by 4 bases and J by 0 bases; unmatched bases: 11. The CDR3 is 18 residues long. CDR1 is SGHRS, CDR2 YFSETQ, per germline. This CDR3 is CASSPLPTGAATNEKLFF. CDR3 DNA sequence: TGCGCCAGCAGCCCCCTCCCGACAGGGGCGGCAACTAATGAAAAACTGTTTTTT.

This clone was counted a single time. The chain recombines TRBV6-5 with TRBJ2-1; the D is unclear. Trimming left V 5 bases short and J 10 bases short, with 12 bases between. Germline V lookup: CDR1 MNHEY, CDR2 SVGAGI. The CDR3 is 12 residues long. CDR3 sequence (DNA): TGTGCCAGCAGTGAGCCTAGATCCGAGCAGTTCTTC. Translation gives CASSEPRSEQFF.

The chain employs TRBV11-2 and TRBJ1-1; D remains ambiguous. The CDR3 has 14 amino acids. The V gene lost 0 bases and the J gene lost 2 bases, with 7 bases spanning the gap. Per the germline V gene, CDR1 is SGHAT and CDR2 is FQNNGV. DNA of the CDR3: TGTGCCAGCAGCTTAGATGGGCTAAACACTGAAGCTTTCTTT. This sequence encodes CASSLDGLNTEAFF.

The chain couples TRBV18 to TRBJ1-5; D is uncertain. CDR1 KGHSH and CDR2 LQKENI come from the germline V gene. The V end lost 3 bases, the J end lost 0 bases, and 18 bases lay between the germline ends. The CDR3 length is 18 residues. The CDR3 loop reads CASSPSVRLGASNQPQHF. Here the CDR3 DNA reads TGTGCCAGCTCACCGTCGGTCCGACTTGGTGCTAGCAATCAGCCCCAGCATTTT.

The chain joins TRBV4-2 to TRBJ2-1; 12 bases agree with TRBD2. Germline assignment: CDR1 LGHNA and CDR2 YNFKEQ. The CDR3 has 17 residues. The junction had 6 bases not matched to a gene; V was cut back by 4 bases and J by 2 bases. In DNA form, the CDR3 reads TGTGCCAGCAGCCCTAGGACTAGCGGGACGACCTACAATGAGCAGTTCTTC. Translation gives CASSPRTSGTTYNEQFF.